This TCR beta chain was sequenced for a study of breast tumors, draining lymph nodes, adjacent tissues. Study-wide points: Compared with basal-like, luminal-like tumors shared significantly more repertoire with nontumor tissue. Tumors had less TCR diversity than lymph nodes, more than nontumor tissue.

TCRdb used MiXCR to reprocess the multiplex PCR reads, holding one entry per CDR3 protein. Among approximately 300,000 distinct CDR3 sequences, 30% were seen once, and the ten largest hold more than 1%. Axillary draining lymph nodes of breast cancer patients supplied the node samples. Worth noting for this clonotype: As yet, its antigen is unknown.

This CDR3 spans 16 amino acids. V gave up 1 base and J gave up 2 bases, with 14 bases separating them. CDR1 is LGHDT, CDR2 YNNKEL, per germline (reference sequence). This receptor was obtained from a female donor with breast cancer. Some clones in this sample may be carry-over from other donors' samples. The chain links TRBV3-1 to TRBJ1-1; a weak D match, TRBD1 (6 bases). Sequenced sample: axillary lymph node tissue. The CDR3 protein is CASSQGLQGTNTEAFF. The DNA for the CDR3 is TGTGCCAGCAGCCAAGGCCTACAGGGAACAAACACTGAAGCTTTCTTT.